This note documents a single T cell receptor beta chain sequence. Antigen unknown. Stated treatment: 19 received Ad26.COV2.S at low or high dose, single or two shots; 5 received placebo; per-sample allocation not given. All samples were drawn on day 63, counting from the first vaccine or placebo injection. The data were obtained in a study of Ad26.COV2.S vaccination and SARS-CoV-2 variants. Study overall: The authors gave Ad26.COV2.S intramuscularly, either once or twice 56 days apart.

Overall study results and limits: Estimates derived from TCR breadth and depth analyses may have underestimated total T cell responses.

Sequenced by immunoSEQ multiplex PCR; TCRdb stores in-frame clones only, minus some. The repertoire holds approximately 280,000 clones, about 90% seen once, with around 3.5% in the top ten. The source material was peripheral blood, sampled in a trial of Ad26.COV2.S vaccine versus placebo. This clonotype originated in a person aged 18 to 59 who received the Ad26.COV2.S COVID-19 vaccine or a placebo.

DNA of the CDR3: TGTGCCAGCAGCTTGCTCGCCACGAACACCGGGGAGCTGTTTTTT. Its protein is CASSLLATNTGELFF. V is TRBV5-6 and J is TRBJ2-2; D gene uncertain. V lost 1 base and J lost 0, with 7 bases in between. Germline values: CDR1 SGHDT, CDR2 YYEEEE. This CDR3 is 15 amino acids long.